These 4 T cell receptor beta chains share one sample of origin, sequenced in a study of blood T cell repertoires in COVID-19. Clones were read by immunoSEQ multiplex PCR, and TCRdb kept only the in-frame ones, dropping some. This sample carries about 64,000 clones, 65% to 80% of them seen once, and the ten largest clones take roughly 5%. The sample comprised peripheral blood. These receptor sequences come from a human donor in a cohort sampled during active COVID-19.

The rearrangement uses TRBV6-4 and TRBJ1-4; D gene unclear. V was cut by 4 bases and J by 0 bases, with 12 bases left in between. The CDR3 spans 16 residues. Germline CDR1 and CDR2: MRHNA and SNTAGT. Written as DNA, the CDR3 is TGTGCCAGCAGTGCTCCCAGAACAGCAACTAATGAAAAACTGTTTTTT. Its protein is CASSAPRTATNEKLFF.

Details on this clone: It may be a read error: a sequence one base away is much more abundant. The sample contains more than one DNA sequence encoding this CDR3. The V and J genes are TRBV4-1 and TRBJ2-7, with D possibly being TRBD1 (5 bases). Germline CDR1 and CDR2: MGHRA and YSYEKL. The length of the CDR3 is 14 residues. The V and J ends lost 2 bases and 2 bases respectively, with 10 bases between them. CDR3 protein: CASSQYRGPYEQYF. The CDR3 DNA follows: TGCGCCAGCAGCCAATATAGGGGCCCCTACGAGCAGTACTTC.

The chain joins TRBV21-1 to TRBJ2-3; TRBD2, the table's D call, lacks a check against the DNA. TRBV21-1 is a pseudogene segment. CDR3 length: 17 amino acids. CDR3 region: CASSKGGLAGDTDTQYF. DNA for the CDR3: TGTGCCAGCAGCAAAGGAGGACTAGCGGGAGACACAGATACGCAGTATTTT.

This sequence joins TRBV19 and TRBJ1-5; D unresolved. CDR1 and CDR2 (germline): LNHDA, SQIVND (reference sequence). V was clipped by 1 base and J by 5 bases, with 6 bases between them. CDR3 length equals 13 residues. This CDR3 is CASSIVSDQPQHF. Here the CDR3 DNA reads TGTGCCAGTAGTATAGTTTCTGATCAGCCCCAGCATTTT. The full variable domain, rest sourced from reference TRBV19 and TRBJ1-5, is DGGITQSPKYLFRKEGQNVTLSCEQNLNHDAMYWYRQDPGQGLRLIYYSQIVNDFQKGDIAEGYSVSREKKESFPLTVTSAQKNPTAFYLCASSIVSDQPQHFGDGTRLSIL.